Listed below are T cell receptor beta chains from one sample, sequenced in a study of cytomegalovirus exposure and HLA in healthy donors. Produced via immunoSEQ multiplex PCR; TCRdb's table is partial and in-frame only. Among more than 100,000 clones listed, approximately 80% were seen once. What was sequenced was PBMCs. The receptors derive from a female donor in good health and CMV-seropositive. Both conserved end residues are part of each CDR3. The D gene is left open where the match is weak. A clone size is listed for some rows: how often the clone was seen (once, few, many), or a class if it is expanded.

abundance: NA; v_gene: TRBV4-1; j_gene: TRBJ2-1; d_gene: NA; CDR3aa: CASSHGGTHYNEQFF; CDR3nt: TGCGCCAGCAGTCACGGGGGTACCCACTACAATGAGCAGTTCTTC
abundance: NA; v_gene: TRBV6-6; j_gene: TRBJ1-5; d_gene: NA; CDR3aa: CASSYGDGGGNQPQHF; CDR3nt: TGTGCCAGCAGTTACGGGGACGGAGGGGGCAATCAGCCCCAGCATTTT
abundance: NA; v_gene: TRBV5-8; j_gene: TRBJ1-1; d_gene: NA; CDR3aa: CASSFERNTEAFF; CDR3nt: TGTGCCAGCAGCTTCGAGAGGAACACTGAAGCTTTCTTT
abundance: NA; v_gene: TRBV7-9; j_gene: TRBJ2-6; d_gene: NA; CDR3aa: CASSLFEGSGANVLTF; CDR3nt: TGTGCCAGCAGCTTATTTGAGGGCTCTGGGGCCAACGTCCTGACTTTC
abundance: NA; v_gene: TRBV9; j_gene: TRBJ2-3; d_gene: TRBD2; CDR3aa: CASSVALTSGGAADTQYF; CDR3nt: TGTGCCAGCAGCGTAGCTCTGACTAGCGGGGGGGCGGCAGATACGCAGTATTTT
abundance: NA; v_gene: TRBV7-9; j_gene: TRBJ2-7; d_gene: TRBD2; CDR3aa: CASSLDRLAAYEQYF; CDR3nt: TGTGCCAGCAGCTTAGATAGGCTAGCGGCCTACGAGCAGTACTTC
abundance: NA; v_gene: TRBV6-6; j_gene: TRBJ1-1; d_gene: NA; CDR3aa: CASSTGFTEAFF; CDR3nt: TGTGCCAGCAGTACAGGTTTCACTGAAGCTTTCTTT
abundance: NA; v_gene: TRBV2; j_gene: TRBJ1-6; d_gene: TRBD1; CDR3aa: CASCKDRGHYNSPLHF; CDR3nt: TGTGCCAGCTGTAAGGACAGGGGCCACTATAATTCACCCCTCCACTTT
abundance: NA; v_gene: TRBV2; j_gene: TRBJ1-6; d_gene: NA; CDR3aa: CASIGQINSPLHF; CDR3nt: TGTGCCAGCATCGGACAAATAAATTCACCCCTCCACTTT
abundance: NA; v_gene: TRBV30; j_gene: TRBJ1-5; d_gene: NA; CDR3aa: CAWSVQRNQPQHF; CDR3nt: TGTGCCTGGAGTGTTCAGAGGAATCAGCCCCAGCATTTT
abundance: NA; v_gene: TRBV7-5; j_gene: TRBJ2-5; d_gene: NA; CDR3aa: CARRYHRRCETQYF; CDR3nt: TGTGCCAGAAGATATCACAGGCGGTGTGAGACCCAGTACTTC
abundance: NA; v_gene: TRBV6-6; j_gene: TRBJ1-6; d_gene: NA; CDR3aa: CASSLGPLNSPLHF; CDR3nt: TGTGCCAGCTCCCTAGGCCCGCTTAATTCACCCCTCCACTTT
abundance: once; v_gene: TRBV4-1; j_gene: TRBJ2-1; d_gene: NA; CDR3aa: CASSQERGFGNEQFF; CDR3nt: TGCGCCAGCAGCCAAGAAAGGGGATTCGGCAATGAGCAGTTCTTC
abundance: NA; v_gene: TRBV7-6; j_gene: TRBJ2-7; d_gene: TRBD1; CDR3aa: CASSLMTGNPYEQYF; CDR3nt: TGTGCCAGCAGCTTAATGACAGGGAATCCCTACGAGCAGTACTTC
abundance: once; v_gene: TRBV27; j_gene: TRBJ2-3; d_gene: TRBD2; CDR3aa: CASSLFRGGSSTDTQYF; CDR3nt: TGTGCCAGCAGTCTTTTTCGGGGGGGCTCTAGCACAGATACGCAGTATTTT
abundance: NA; v_gene: TRBV5-1; j_gene: TRBJ2-3; d_gene: TRBD1; CDR3aa: CASSLGGQGIDTQYF; CDR3nt: TGCGCCAGCAGCTTGGGGGGACAGGGAATAGATACGCAGTATTTT
abundance: NA; v_gene: TRBV6-5; j_gene: TRBJ1-1; d_gene: TRBD1; CDR3aa: CASSYTGTVHTEAFF; CDR3nt: TGTGCCAGCAGTTACACCGGGACAGTTCACACTGAAGCTTTCTTT
abundance: NA; v_gene: TRBV5-4; j_gene: TRBJ2-7; d_gene: TRBD2; CDR3aa: CASSLVGGGIYEQYF; CDR3nt: TGTGCCAGCAGCTTGGTCGGCGGGGGGATCTACGAGCAGTACTTC
abundance: NA; v_gene: TRBV5-4; j_gene: TRBJ2-3; d_gene: TRBD1; CDR3aa: CASSLWGQGTDTQYF; CDR3nt: TGTGCCAGCAGCTTGTGGGGACAGGGAACAGATACGCAGTATTTT
abundance: NA; v_gene: TRBV2; j_gene: TRBJ2-3; d_gene: TRBD2; CDR3aa: CASSEGVLAGDPTDTQYF; CDR3nt: TGTGCCAGCAGTGAAGGAGTCCTAGCGGGGGATCCCACAGATACGCAGTATTTT
abundance: once; v_gene: TRBV11-1; j_gene: TRBJ2-7; d_gene: TRBD1; CDR3aa: CASSLVGQANTYEQYF; CDR3nt: TGTGCCAGCAGCTTGGTGGGACAGGCTAACACCTACGAGCAGTACTTC
abundance: NA; v_gene: TRBV6-6; j_gene: TRBJ2-2; d_gene: NA; CDR3aa: CASSYSGLAPGELFF; CDR3nt: TGTGCCAGCAGTTACTCTGGCCTAGCCCCCGGGGAGCTGTTTTTT
abundance: NA; v_gene: TRBV29-1; j_gene: TRBJ2-7; d_gene: TRBD1; CDR3aa: CSAQGTGSSYEQYF; CDR3nt: TGCAGCGCCCAAGGGACAGGGAGCTCCTACGAGCAGTACTTC
abundance: NA; v_gene: TRBV18; j_gene: TRBJ2-7; d_gene: TRBD1; CDR3aa: CASSPGTDEQYF; CDR3nt: TGTGCCAGCTCACCCGGGACAGACGAGCAGTACTTC
abundance: NA; v_gene: TRBV11-3; j_gene: TRBJ2-2; d_gene: NA; CDR3aa: CASSVTRAGELFF; CDR3nt: TGTGCCAGCAGCGTGACCCGGGCCGGGGAGCTGTTTTTT
abundance: NA; v_gene: TRBV7-9; j_gene: TRBJ2-5; d_gene: TRBD2; CDR3aa: CASSASGGPRTQYF; CDR3nt: TGTGCCAGCAGCGCTAGCGGGGGGCCTCGGACCCAGTACTTC
abundance: few; v_gene: TRBV19; j_gene: TRBJ1-4; d_gene: TRBD1; CDR3aa: CASSSGGGTDEKLFF; CDR3nt: TGTGCCAGTAGCTCAGGGGGAGGTACGGATGAAAAACTGTTTTTT
abundance: NA; v_gene: TRBV5-1; j_gene: TRBJ1-1; d_gene: NA; CDR3aa: CASSSGGAMNTEAFF; CDR3nt: TGCGCCAGCAGCTCTGGCGGGGCCATGAACACTGAAGCTTTCTTT
abundance: NA; v_gene: TRBV27; j_gene: TRBJ2-7; d_gene: TRBD2; CDR3aa: CASSLLAGGLYEQYF; CDR3nt: TGTGCCAGCAGTCTTCTAGCGGGGGGCCTCTACGAGCAGTACTTC
abundance: NA; v_gene: TRBV19; j_gene: TRBJ2-7; d_gene: NA; CDR3aa: CASSIASPSGEQYF; CDR3nt: TGTGCCAGTAGTATCGCCTCCCCTAGTGGCGAGCAGTACTTC
abundance: NA; v_gene: TRBV28; j_gene: TRBJ2-7; d_gene: TRBD1; CDR3aa: CASRIGTAYEQYF; CDR3nt: TGTGCCAGCAGGATAGGGACAGCCTACGAGCAGTACTTC
abundance: NA; v_gene: TRBV10-2; j_gene: TRBJ1-1; d_gene: NA; CDR3aa: CASSERRGGTEAFF; CDR3nt: TGCGCCAGCAGTGAGAGGCGGGGGGGAACTGAAGCTTTCTTT
abundance: once; v_gene: TRBV6-6; j_gene: TRBJ1-2; d_gene: NA; CDR3aa: CASSPREANYGYTF; CDR3nt: TGTGCCAGCAGCCCTCGGGAAGCTAACTATGGCTACACCTTC
abundance: NA; v_gene: TRBV7-2; j_gene: TRBJ2-1; d_gene: NA; CDR3aa: CASSLAFLNEQFF; CDR3nt: TGTGCCAGCAGCTTAGCGTTTCTCAATGAGCAGTTCTTC
abundance: NA; v_gene: TRBV29-1; j_gene: TRBJ1-2; d_gene: NA; CDR3aa: CSVGQQNYGYTF; CDR3nt: TGCAGCGTTGGCCAACAGAACTATGGCTACACCTTC
abundance: NA; v_gene: TRBV15; j_gene: TRBJ2-5; d_gene: NA; CDR3aa: CATSRANKETQYF; CDR3nt: TGTGCCACCAGCAGAGCGAACAAAGAGACCCAGTACTTC
abundance: NA; v_gene: TRBV7-2; j_gene: TRBJ2-1; d_gene: NA; CDR3aa: CASSLVRGYNEQFF; CDR3nt: TGTGCCAGCAGCTTAGTGCGGGGTTACAATGAGCAGTTCTTC
abundance: NA; v_gene: TRBV9; j_gene: TRBJ2-5; d_gene: NA; CDR3aa: CASSVEGVGETQYF; CDR3nt: TGTGCCAGCAGCGTAGAAGGGGTGGGGGAGACCCAGTACTTC
abundance: NA; v_gene: TRBV4-1; j_gene: TRBJ2-1; d_gene: NA; CDR3aa: CASSQATRAFF; CDR3nt: TGCGCCAGCAGTCAGGCCACGAGGGCGTTCTTC
abundance: NA; v_gene: TRBV6-5; j_gene: TRBJ2-7; d_gene: NA; CDR3aa: CASSAGFDEQYF; CDR3nt: TGTGCCAGCAGTGCAGGGTTCGACGAGCAGTACTTC
abundance: NA; v_gene: TRBV2; j_gene: TRBJ2-7; d_gene: NA; CDR3aa: CASSAGGQDYEQYF; CDR3nt: TGTGCCAGCAGTGCAGGGGGGCAAGACTACGAGCAGTACTTC
abundance: NA; v_gene: TRBV5-5; j_gene: TRBJ2-1; d_gene: NA; CDR3aa: CASSRGTTENNEQFF; CDR3nt: TGTGCCAGCAGCAGGGGGACTACCGAAAACAATGAGCAGTTCTTC
abundance: NA; v_gene: TRBV28; j_gene: TRBJ2-7; d_gene: NA; CDR3aa: CASSLYLSATSSYEQYF; CDR3nt: TGTGCCAGCAGTTTATATCTCTCGGCTACTAGCTCCTACGAGCAGTACTTC
abundance: NA; v_gene: TRBV27; j_gene: TRBJ1-1; d_gene: NA; CDR3aa: CASRPGTVNTEAFF; CDR3nt: TGTGCCAGCCGCCCTGGGACTGTGAACACTGAAGCTTTCTTT
abundance: few; v_gene: TRBV6-6; j_gene: TRBJ1-2; d_gene: TRBD1; CDR3aa: CASSPTGGGSGYTF; CDR3nt: TGTGCCAGCAGTCCGACAGGGGGGGGATCTGGCTACACCTTC
abundance: NA; v_gene: TRBV7-2; j_gene: TRBJ1-5; d_gene: NA; CDR3aa: CASSLHLGSVGQPQHF; CDR3nt: TGTGCCAGCAGCTTACATTTGGGGAGTGTAGGTCAGCCCCAGCATTTT
abundance: NA; v_gene: TRBV15; j_gene: TRBJ2-7; d_gene: NA; CDR3aa: CATSRVQGYEQYF; CDR3nt: TGTGCCACCAGCAGAGTACAGGGTTACGAGCAGTACTTC
abundance: NA; v_gene: TRBV6-1; j_gene: TRBJ1-3; d_gene: TRBD1; CDR3aa: CASSDLGVEDRGRDTIYF; CDR3nt: TGTGCCAGCAGTGACCTCGGTGTGGAGGACAGGGGAAGAGACACCATATATTTT
abundance: few; v_gene: TRBV18; j_gene: TRBJ1-5; d_gene: NA; CDR3aa: CASSPPGGGNQPQHF; CDR3nt: TGTGCCAGCTCACCACCCGGGGGGGGCAATCAGCCCCAGCATTTT
abundance: NA; v_gene: TRBV6-1; j_gene: TRBJ1-1; d_gene: NA; CDR3aa: CASSESAGTEAFF; CDR3nt: TGTGCCAGCAGTGAATCGGCGGGAACCGAAGCTTTCTTT
abundance: NA; v_gene: TRBV7-9; j_gene: TRBJ1-1; d_gene: TRBD1; CDR3aa: CASSLGPGGGGTEAFF; CDR3nt: TGTGCCAGCAGCTTAGGTCCAGGGGGCGGAGGCACTGAAGCTTTCTTT
abundance: few; v_gene: TRBV4-2; j_gene: TRBJ2-6; d_gene: TRBD1; CDR3aa: CASSQAVFPADRAGANVLTF; CDR3nt: TGTGCCAGCAGCCAAGCGGTTTTCCCCGCGGACAGGGCTGGGGCCAACGTCCTGACTTTC
abundance: NA; v_gene: TRBV6-1; j_gene: TRBJ2-7; d_gene: TRBD2; CDR3aa: CASRTSGTTYEQYF; CDR3nt: TGTGCCAGCAGAACTAGCGGAACAACCTACGAGCAGTACTTC